The source of this TCR beta chain is a study of blood T cell repertoires in COVID-19. Study background: The samples span acute and convalescent COVID-19 from the United States, Italy and Spain. T cells, B-cell-depleted T cells, or PBMCs provided the cDNA or gDNA that served as material.

From germline, CDR1 is SGHNT and CDR2 YENEEA. This CDR3 has 15 amino acids. V was clipped by 1 base and J by 2 bases; unmatched bases: 2. In the original processing: Amplification of reference gene primers provided the estimated nucleated cell counts. Data came from immunoSEQ multiplex PCR; TCRdb stores just in-frame clones and leaves some out. The V and J calls and clone size were taken over from that table, and D and trimming were inferred from the DNA. The repertoire holds about 140,000 clones, with 84% as singletons. The clonotype comes from a woman older than 75 in a cohort sampled during active or convalescent COVID-19. Sequenced: peripheral blood. The gene calls are TRBV11-3 and TRBJ2-5; 9 bases agree with TRBD2. The CDR3 here is CASSLGLADQETQYF. The CDR3 coding sequence is TGTGCCAGCAGCTTAGGACTAGCGGATCAAGAGACCCAGTACTTC.